These 30 T cell receptor beta chains originate from one sample sequenced in a study of CD8 T cells in Susac syndrome. After extraction with the RNeasy kit, about 0.5 to 1 ug of the RNA was reverse transcribed using random hexamers. Each CDR3 protein gets one entry after TCRdb re-called the immunoSEQ multiplex PCR reads with MiXCR. The sample has approximately 170,000 distinct CDR3 sequences, around 92% seen once. The specimen was CD4+ T cells from PBMCs. These receptors originate from a human donor in good health.

The chain carries TRBV6-5 and TRBJ1-1; tentatively, D is TRBD1 (6 bases). The V end was cut by 3 bases, the J end by 4 bases, with 18 bases between. Germline V gene lookup returns CDR1 MNHEY and CDR2 SVGAGI. This CDR3 comprises 16 residues. CDR3 coding DNA: TGTGCCAGCAGTTATTTGGGGGCACGGTCCGGCACTGAAGCTTTCTTT. It specifies CASSYLGARSGTEAFF.

The CDR3, as DNA: TGCGCCAGCAGCCCGGGCCTCGTCTCAGGGGAGACCCAGTACTTC. Translation: CASSPGLVSGETQYF. The chain uses TRBV5-1 and TRBJ2-5, with D perhaps matching TRBD1 (5 bases). V was cut by 4 bases and J by 5 bases, with 18 bases left in between. The CDR3 is made up of 15 amino acids. Germline V lookup: CDR1 SGHRS, CDR2 YFSETQ.

This chain links TRBV5-1 with TRBJ2-2; 7 bases align to TRBD1. V gave up 1 base and J gave up 3 bases; unmatched junction bases: 3. CDR1 is SGHRS and CDR2 is YFSETQ in the germline V gene. CDR3 length: 15 amino acids. In nucleotides, the CDR3 is TGCGCCAGCAGCTTGACAGGGGCCCACACCGGGGAGCTGTTTTTT. Translated: CASSLTGAHTGELFF. Full variable domain (remainder filled in from reference TRBV5-1 and TRBJ2-2): KAGVTQTPRYLIKTRGQQVTLSCSPISGHRSVSWYQQTPGQGLQFLFEYFSETQRNKGNFPGRFSGRQFSNSRSEMNVSTLELGDSALYLCASSLTGAHTGELFFGEGSRLTVL.

This clonotype was detected only once. The J gene is TRBJ2-4, the V gene TRBV6-2 or TRBV6-3; 8 bases agree with TRBD1. V gave up 3 bases and J gave up 1 base; unmatched junction bases: 17. The CDR3 covers 20 residues. The germline gives CDR1 MNHEY, CDR2 SVGEGT. In nucleotides, the CDR3 is TGTGCCAGCAGTTATCAACCCCCCGCCTCGACAGGGGTTGCCAAAAACATTCAGTACTTC. It translates to CASSYQPPASTGVAKNIQYF.

This rearrangement joins TRBV30 to TRBJ2-5; no reliable D call. V lost 2 bases, J lost 4 bases, and 5 bases lay in between. The CDR3 extends over 11 amino acids. Germline V gives CDR1 GTSNPN, CDR2 SVGIG (reference sequence). The CDR3 nucleotides are TGTGCCTGGAGTCGAGGAGAGACCCAGTACTTC. This gives the protein CAWSRGETQYF.

The chain carries TRBV20-1 and TRBJ1-1; D is possibly TRBD1 (5 bases). Looked up from germline, CDR1 is DFQATT and CDR2 is SNEGSKA (reference sequence). CDR3 length equals 13 residues. With 0 bases removed from V and 6 bases from J, the gap between germline ends came to 11 bases. For the CDR3, the DNA is TGCAGTGCTAGAGAGGCGTGGGGGGCTGAAGCTTTCTTT. It translates to CSAREAWGAEAFF.

The rearrangement links TRBV7-9 to TRBJ1-1; no firm D call. Germline CDR1 and CDR2: SEHNR and FQNEAQ (reference sequence). This CDR3 is 9 amino acids long. The CDR3 DNA follows: TGTGCGATCGGGACTGAAGCTTTCTTT. Protein product: CAIGTEAFF.

This sequence joins TRBV20-1 and TRBJ2-7; D is unresolved. Deletions cut 0 bases from V and 9 bases from J, with 12 bases between. Germline CDR1 and CDR2: DFQATT and SNEGSKA (reference sequence). This CDR3 is built from 12 residues. The CDR3, as DNA: TGCAGTGCTAGAGATCCATCTCTTGTGCAGTACTTC. Its translation is CSARDPSLVQYF.

V is TRBV29-1 and J is TRBJ2-7, with D possibly being TRBD2 (7 bases). The CDR3 spans 16 residues. Germline CDR1 is SQVTM and CDR2 is ANQGSEA. Deletions cut 7 bases from V and 7 bases from J, with 29 bases between. The CDR3 loop is CSARTPGGGLSGEQYF. The CDR3 nucleotides are TGCAGCGCTCGAACCCCTGGCGGGGGCCTCTCAGGAGAGCAGTACTTC.

The chain joins TRBV28 to TRBJ2-7, with a possible D match to TRBD2 (6 bases). Germline assignment: CDR1 MDHEN and CDR2 SYDVKM. Trimming removed 5 bases from V and 12 bases from J, with 14 bases in between. The CDR3 contains 11 residues. CDR3: CASSAGRIGYF. In DNA, the CDR3 is TGTGCCAGCAGTGCGGGACGGATCGGGTACTTC.

The V gene is TRBV5-1, the J gene TRBJ1-2; 7 positions match TRBD1. Trimming took 4 bases from V and 4 from J; bases not matched to a gene: 10. The CDR3 consists of 15 residues. Looked up from germline, CDR1 is SGHRS and CDR2 is YFSETQ. The CDR3 bases are TGCGCCAGCAGCGCTGGACAGGTGCGGGCCTATGGCTACACCTTC. Residues: CASSAGQVRAYGYTF. Using reference TRBV5-1 and TRBJ1-2 for the parts outside the CDR3, the full variable domain is KAGVTQTPRYLIKTRGQQVTLSCSPISGHRSVSWYQQTPGQGLQFLFEYFSETQRNKGNFPGRFSGRQFSNSRSEMNVSTLELGDSALYLCASSAGQVRAYGYTFGSGTRLTVV.

The CDR3 is CASSPPGNGNTIYF. In nucleotides, the CDR3 is TGTGCCAGCAGTCCCCCAGGGAATGGAAACACCATATATTTT. This chain joins TRBV28 and TRBJ1-3, with D perhaps TRBD1 (5 bases). Germline loops: CDR1 MDHEN, CDR2 SYDVKM. Deletions cut 5 bases from V and 3 bases from J, with 11 bases between. This CDR3 spans 14 amino acids. Full variable domain (missing parts from reference TRBV28 and TRBJ1-3): DVKVTQSSRYLVKRTGEKVFLECVQDMDHENMFWYRQDPGLGLRLIYFSYDVKMKEKGDIPEGYSVSREKKERFSLILESASTNQTSMYLCASSPPGNGNTIYFGEGSWLTVV.

This clonotype was observed once. This chain connects TRBV18 to TRBJ2-1; 8 bases agree with TRBD2. The CDR3 length is 16 residues. J lost 1 base, V lost 3 bases, and 5 bases had no gene match. CDR1 and CDR2 (germline): KGHSH, LQKENI. CDR3 amino acids: CASSPTAGGSYNEQFF. The CDR3 bases are TGTGCCAGCTCACCCACGGCGGGGGGATCCTACAATGAGCAGTTCTTC.

The chain employs TRBV25-1 and TRBJ2-1; D call uncertain. Germline lookup yields CDR1 MGHDK and CDR2 SYGVNS. V was pared by 2 bases and J by 7 bases, with 6 bases between. This CDR3 is 12 amino acids long. The CDR3 here is CASSEMANEQFF. In nucleotides, the CDR3 is TGTGCCAGCAGTGAAATGGCGAATGAGCAGTTCTTC.

This clonotype came up once. The rearrangement links TRBV29-1 to TRBJ1-1; D gene unclear. CDR1 is SQVTM and CDR2 is ANQGSEA in the germline V gene. CDR3 length: 15 amino acids. V lost 6 bases and J lost 4, with 21 bases in between. The CDR3: CSVNVLGVRVTEAFF. The CDR3, as DNA: TGCAGCGTCAACGTGCTCGGGGTCCGAGTCACTGAAGCTTTCTTT.

J is TRBJ2-3 and V is TRBV28, with a possible D match to TRBD1 (5 bases). The CDR3 loop spans 13 amino acids. Between the trimmed V and J ends, which lost 6 bases and 4 bases, there was a span of 11 bases. Germline V CDR1 and CDR2: MDHEN, SYDVKM. The CDR3 loop reads CASRAGSPDTQYF. In DNA form, the CDR3 reads TGTGCCAGCAGGGCAGGGTCCCCAGATACGCAGTATTTT. Together with reference TRBV28 and TRBJ2-3, the CDR3 gives the full variable domain: DVKVTQSSRYLVKRTGEKVFLECVQDMDHENMFWYRQDPGLGLRLIYFSYDVKMKEKGDIPEGYSVSREKKERFSLILESASTNQTSMYLCASRAGSPDTQYFGPGTRLTVL.

The chain carries TRBV5-4 and TRBJ1-2; D not certain. Trimming took 0 bases from V and 0 from J, leaving 6 bases between them. Per germline, CDR1 SGHNT and CDR2 YYREEE (reference sequence). CDR3 length equals 14 residues. The CDR3 spells CASSLGGANYGYTF. In nucleotides, the CDR3 is TGTGCCAGCAGCTTGGGCGGAGCTAACTATGGCTACACCTTC.

V and J are TRBV7-2 and TRBJ1-1, with D possibly being TRBD1 (5 bases). The V gene lost 1 base and the J gene lost 0 bases, with 9 bases spanning the gap. Germline V CDR1 and CDR2: SGHTA, FQGNSA. The CDR3 sequence is 15 residues long. The CDR3 DNA follows: TGTGCCAGCAGCTTAGGAGGGGCGGTGAACACTGAAGCTTTCTTT. It specifies CASSLGGAVNTEAFF.

Regarding this clonotype: Because the CDR3's place on the DNA is in doubt, the DNA is left out and the CDR3 is given as listed by TCRdb. The CDR3 sequence is CISVPDGPEAFF. This chain joins TRBV7-5 and TRBJ1-1. TRBV7-5 is deemed a pseudogene. The length of the CDR3 is 12 amino acids, counting both ends.

V and J are TRBV5-4 and TRBJ2-1; 7 bases are a match to TRBD1. Germline V gene sequence: CDR1 SGHNT, CDR2 YYREEE (reference sequence). Germline trimming cut 7 bases from V and 2 bases from J; bases unmatched to any gene: 3. There are 13 residues in the CDR3. CDR3 region: CASSGQTYNEQFF. In DNA, the CDR3 is TGTGCCAGCTCGGGACAGACCTACAATGAGCAGTTCTTC.

This rearrangement joins TRBV4-1 to TRBJ1-2, with D possibly matching TRBD1 (5 bases). CDR3 length equals 18 residues. Germline V gives CDR1 MGHRA, CDR2 YSYEKL. With 0 bases removed from V and 3 bases from J, the gap between germline ends came to 20 bases. In nucleotides, the CDR3 is TGCGCCAGCAGCCAAGATTTCGGGGGATTCAGGCCGGACTATGGCTACACCTTC. Translation gives CASSQDFGGFRPDYGYTF.

The gene calls are TRBV10-1 and TRBJ2-1; 11 bases align to TRBD1. Unmatched junction bases numbered 6, after V lost 2 bases and J lost 9 bases. The germline V gene has CDR1 WNHNN and CDR2 SYGVQD (reference sequence). The CDR3 is 15 residues long. In DNA, the CDR3 is TGCGCCAGCAGTGAGCACGGACAGGGGGCCAGTGAGCAGTTCTTC. It is translated as CASSEHGQGASEQFF.

The chain joins TRBV20-1 to TRBJ2-3, with D maybe TRBD2 (6 bases). This CDR3 contains 16 residues. CDR1 and CDR2 from the germline V gene are DFQATT and SNEGSKA (reference sequence). The V end lost 0 bases, the J end lost 7 bases, and 20 bases lay between the germline ends. The DNA of the CDR3 is TGCAGTGCTAGAGATCGTCGGGTTAGCGGAACTTATACGCAGTATTTT. Translation gives CSARDRRVSGTYTQYF.

This chain joins TRBV18 and TRBJ1-3, with D uncertain. The CDR3 contains 13 residues. Germline V gene lookup returns CDR1 KGHSH and CDR2 LQKENI. Trimming stripped 5 bases from V and 4 bases from J, with 9 bases between. The CDR3 sequence: CASSTTGGNTIYF. The CDR3 DNA reads TGTGCCAGCTCAACGACGGGGGGAAACACCATATATTTT.

This clonotype was detected only once. The chain is built from TRBV7-2 and TRBJ1-5; tentatively, D is TRBD1 (5 bases). The V and J ends lost 4 bases and 9 bases respectively, with 13 bases between them. Germline-derived CDR1 and CDR2 are SGHTA and FQGNSA. The CDR3 is 13 residues long. CDR3 in amino acids: CASSSGTVRPQHF. The CDR3, as DNA: TGTGCCAGCAGCTCTGGGACGGTCCGGCCCCAGCATTTT.

This clonotype was seen a single time. The J gene is TRBJ2-1, the V gene TRBV15; D is unresolved. Trimming removed 5 bases at V and 13 bases at J, with 15 bases between. The CDR3 loop spans 12 amino acids. The germline CDR1 and CDR2 sequences are LNHNV and YYDKDF (reference sequence). Here the CDR3 DNA reads TGTGCCACCAGCCGTAACGGAAATCATCAGTTCTTC. It codes for CATSRNGNHQFF.

This sequence joins TRBV6-6 and TRBJ1-4; D remains ambiguous. This CDR3 is 13 amino acids long. V was cut by 6 bases and J by 2 bases, with 7 bases left in between. Germline loops: CDR1 MNHNY, CDR2 SVGAGI (reference sequence). This CDR3 is CASSISTNEKLFF. The CDR3 DNA follows: TGTGCCAGCAGCATTTCTACTAATGAAAAACTGTTTTTT.

The chain joins TRBV29-1 to TRBJ2-1; D is possibly TRBD2 (5 bases). This CDR3 contains 14 residues. V lost 8 bases, J lost 6 bases, and 20 bases lay in between. Germline lookup yields CDR1 SQVTM and CDR2 ANQGSEA. The CDR3 loop is CSSAAGYAGNEQFF. For the CDR3, the DNA is TGCAGCTCGGCGGCGGGCTACGCCGGCAATGAGCAGTTCTTC.

The genes are TRBV7-3 and TRBJ2-3; D might be TRBD2 (6 bases). This CDR3 has 15 amino acids. V gave up 5 bases and J gave up 0 bases, with 12 bases separating them. Germline CDR1 is SGHTA and CDR2 is FQGTGA. The CDR3 DNA is TGTGCCAGCAGCACAATAGCGGCTAGCACAGATACGCAGTATTTT. Protein: CASSTIAASTDTQYF.

The CDR3 DNA reads as TGTGCCAGTAGTGGGACAGACTACGAGCAGTACTTC. Residues: CASSGTDYEQYF. This chain links TRBV19 with TRBJ2-7, with 7 bases fitting TRBD1. The junction had 1 base not matched to a gene; V was cut back by 5 bases and J by 3 bases. This CDR3 contains 12 residues. CDR1 and CDR2 (germline): LNHDA, SQIVND (reference sequence). Full variable domain (outside the CDR3, taken from reference TRBV19 and TRBJ2-7): DGGITQSPKYLFRKEGQNVTLSCEQNLNHDAMYWYRQDPGQGLRLIYYSQIVNDFQKGDIAEGYSVSREKKESFPLTVTSAQKNPTAFYLCASSGTDYEQYFGPGTRLTVT.